These 11 T cell receptor beta chains share one sample of origin, sequenced in a study of OX40 agonist ivuxolimab in advanced cancers. Using immunoSEQ multiplex PCR, the repertoire was profiled, and TCRdb retains in-frame clones only, with some absent. Here the sample spans about 89,000 clones, 88% being singletons. Sequenced material: CD4+ or CD8+ T cells sorted from blood, taken in a trial of the OX40 agonist ivuxolimab. These TCRs come from an adult with an advanced solid tumor such as melanoma, head and neck, liver or kidney cancer.

The chain is built from TRBV18 and TRBJ2-5, with D unresolved. V was shortened by 0 bases and J by 4 bases, with 9 bases between the two germline ends. Germline lookup yields CDR1 KGHSH and CDR2 LQKENI. CDR3 length equals 14 residues. This chain's CDR3 is CASSPPSKGETQYF. The DNA of the CDR3 is TGTGCCAGCTCACCACCCAGTAAGGGAGAGACCCAGTACTTC.

This clone came up once. The rearrangement uses TRBV5-1 and TRBJ2-2, with 9 bases that match TRBD1. V shed 4 bases, J shed 4 bases, and the junction held 5 bases outside the gene matches. The CDR3 consists of 15 residues. Germline-derived CDR1 and CDR2 are SGHRS and YFSETQ. In DNA, the CDR3 is TGCGCCAGCAGCATACAGGGGGCGGGCACCGGGGAGCTGTTTTTT. This encodes CASSIQGAGTGELFF.

This clone was counted once. The rearrangement uses TRBV6-1 and TRBJ2-7; D gene ambiguous. The ends were cut back, 3 bases at V and 3 bases at J, with 12 bases in the middle. The CDR3 loop spans 14 amino acids. From germline, CDR1 is MNHNS and CDR2 SASEGT. CDR3 in amino acids: CASSESLSNYEQYF. The CDR3 nucleotides are TGTGCCAGCAGTGAGTCCCTGTCCAACTACGAGCAGTACTTC.

This clone was seen only once. The chain joins TRBV4-3 to TRBJ2-7; perhaps D is TRBD1 or TRBD2 (5 bases each). The CDR3 extends over 13 amino acids. The germline V and J ends were trimmed by 0 bases and 6 bases, with 9 bases remaining between them. Germline-derived CDR1 and CDR2 are LGHNA and YSLEER. In nucleotides, the CDR3 is TGCGCCAGCAGCCAAGAGGGGGAAGGCGAGCAGTACTTC. Translation gives CASSQEGEGEQYF.

The rearrangement links TRBV27 to TRBJ2-7; D is unclear. Looked up from germline, CDR1 is MNHEY and CDR2 is SMNVEV (reference sequence). Trimming stripped 5 bases from V and 7 bases from J, with 18 bases between. There are 14 residues in the CDR3. The DNA of the CDR3 is TGTGCCAGCAGTCATCGTAGGTCTGGGTTGGAGCAGTACTTC. It yields the protein CASSHRRSGLEQYF.

This chain joins TRBV4-2 and TRBJ2-7; D uncertain. Germline-derived CDR1 and CDR2 are LGHNA and YNFKEQ. The CDR3 contains 14 residues. V was clipped by 1 base and J by 2 bases, with 9 bases between them. DNA of the CDR3: TGTGCCAGCAGCCAAGTGGGCACGGCCTACGAGCAGTACTTC. It translates to CASSQVGTAYEQYF.

CDR3 region: CASSSRGGSHGELFF. In DNA, the CDR3 is TGTGCCAGCAGCTCTCGGGGGGGGTCCCACGGGGAGCTGTTTTTT. The chain employs TRBV11-2 and TRBJ2-2; 8 bases line up with TRBD2. Looked up from germline, CDR1 is SGHAT and CDR2 is FQNNGV. V lost 4 bases, J lost 7 bases, and 8 bases stayed unmatched. The CDR3 runs to 15 residues.

This sequence joins TRBV7-9 and TRBJ2-3; 9 bases match TRBD2. The CDR3 is 15 amino acids. Germline CDR1 and CDR2: SEHNR and FQNEAQ (reference sequence). V was clipped by 5 bases and J by 7 bases; unmatched bases: 10. The CDR3 region has the DNA TGTGCCAGCAGCCCGGGACTAGCCATTAGGAATACGCAGTATTTT. Protein product: CASSPGLAIRNTQYF.

The rearrangement uses TRBV2 and TRBJ1-6; tentatively, D is TRBD1 (5 bases). Trimming shortened V by 3 bases and J by 13 bases, and 13 bases separated the two germline ends. Germline assignment: CDR1 SNHLY and CDR2 FYNNEI. CDR3 length: 13 residues. CDR3 in DNA: TGTGCCAGCAGTGACAACACGAGGGACCCCCTCCACTTT. This encodes CASSDNTRDPLHF.

This chain uses TRBV5-8 with TRBJ2-6, with 9 bases lining up with TRBD1. Looked up from germline, CDR1 is SGHTS and CDR2 is YDEGEE. The CDR3 runs to 17 residues. V dropped 9 bases and J dropped 0; count of bases not matched to a gene: 10. For the CDR3, the DNA is TGTGCCACCAGGCGGGGACAGGGCCTCTCTGGGGCCAACGTCCTGACTTTC. Encoded protein: CATRRGQGLSGANVLTF.

In its sample, this clone was seen a few times. This chain uses TRBV9 with TRBJ1-1; D is undetermined. Germline lookup yields CDR1 SGDLS and CDR2 YYNGEE. This CDR3 contains 13 residues. The germline V and J ends were trimmed by 3 bases and 6 bases, with 12 bases remaining between them. Written as DNA, the CDR3 is TGTGCCAGCAGCGCGGACCCGAGCGCTGAAGCTTTCTTT. This encodes CASSADPSAEAFF. The full variable domain, in which reference TRBV9 and TRBJ1-1 provide the parts outside the CDR3, is DSGVTQTPKHLITATGQRVTLRCSPRSGDLSVYWYQQSLDQGLQFLIQYYNGEERAKGNILERFSAQQFPDLHSELNLSSLELGDSALYFCASSADPSAEAFFGQGTRLTVV.